A single sample is the source of the 27 T cell receptor beta chains below, sequenced in a study of OX40 agonist ivuxolimab in advanced cancers. The protocol used for the library was the immunoSEQ multiplex PCR assay. TCRdb re-hosts the immuneACCESS table, in-frame sequences only. Its copies lack some clones; in the studies checked, an unresolved V gene accounts for under half of them, and the cause for the rest is not known. Across this sample there are some 23,000 clones, with under 90% seen only once. The ten largest clones represent 14% of the sample. Here the sequenced sample was CD4+ or CD8+ T cells sorted from blood, taken in a trial of the OX40 agonist ivuxolimab. These receptors were collected from an adult with an advanced solid tumor such as melanoma, head and neck, liver or kidney cancer.

V is TRBV4-1 and J is TRBJ1-6; D perhaps matches TRBD1 (6 bases). Germline assignment: CDR1 MGHRA and CDR2 YSYEKL. The CDR3 covers 15 residues. Trimming cost V 1 base and J 7 bases, with 11 bases left between them. DNA of the CDR3: TGCGCCAGCAGCCAAGTTTCTCAGGGGAATTCACCCCTCCACTTT. This translates into CASSQVSQGNSPLHF.

This chain connects TRBV6-5 to TRBJ2-7, with 7 bases identical to TRBD2. The CDR3 is made up of 12 amino acids. The germline V gene has CDR1 MNHEY and CDR2 SVGAGI. J was trimmed by 3 bases and V by 8 bases; bases with no gene match: 4. The CDR3 protein is CASGRVYYEQYF. In nucleotides, the CDR3 is TGTGCCAGCGGGAGGGTATACTACGAGCAGTACTTC.

The chain has TRBV7-9 and TRBJ2-1; the D gene is possibly TRBD1 (5 bases). The germline gives CDR1 SEHNR, CDR2 FQNEAQ (reference sequence). V was pared by 5 bases and J by 7 bases, with 12 bases between. There are 13 residues in the CDR3. The CDR3 protein is CASSQGVRNEQFF. As DNA, the CDR3 is TGTGCCAGCAGCCAGGGTGTTAGAAATGAGCAGTTCTTC. The entire variable domain, with the rest obtained from reference TRBV7-9 and TRBJ2-1, is as follows: DTGVSQNPRHKITKRGQNVTFRCDPISEHNRLYWYRQTLGQGPEFLTYFQNEAQLEKSRLLSDRFSAERPKGSFSTLEIQRTEQGDSAMYLCASSQGVRNEQFFGPGTRLTVL.

The chain couples TRBV13 to TRBJ2-7, with TRBD1 matching over 8 bases. The CDR3 is made up of 14 amino acids. The germline CDR1 and CDR2 sequences are PRHDT and FYEKMQ (reference sequence). V was pared by 1 base and J by 5 bases, with 4 bases of the junction left unmatched. The CDR3 DNA sequence: TGTGCCAGCAGCTTAGCCCAGGGGGCCAACGAGCAGTACTTC. Encoded protein: CASSLAQGANEQYF.

This clone was counted a few times. The gene calls are TRBV4-3 and TRBJ2-3, with 12 nucleotides matching TRBD2. Unmatched junction bases numbered 9, after V lost 3 bases and J lost 2 bases. CDR1 and CDR2 (germline): LGHNA, YSLEER. The CDR3 runs to 18 residues. The CDR3 region has the DNA TGCGCCAGCAGCCACTTCTGGACTAGCGGGGAGAACACAGATACGCAGTATTTT. Encoded protein: CASSHFWTSGENTDTQYF.

The CDR3 loop is CASSFGTNTEAFF. In DNA, the CDR3 is TGTGCCAGCAGCTTCGGAACGAACACTGAAGCTTTCTTT. The chain carries TRBV5-6 and TRBJ1-1; D gene uncertain. Germline lookup yields CDR1 SGHDT and CDR2 YYEEEE. The V end was cut by 2 bases, the J end by 1 base, with 6 bases between. This CDR3 comprises 13 residues.

This chain connects TRBV5-1 to TRBJ1-1, with TRBD1 as a possible D gene (5 bases). This CDR3 region has 14 residues. V dropped 2 bases and J dropped 4 bases, with 12 bases sitting between them. From germline, CDR1 is SGHRS and CDR2 YFSETQ. The CDR3 DNA sequence: TGCGCCAGCAGCTTAAGAGGGGCGGCCACTGAAGCTTTCTTT. This gives the protein CASSLRGAATEAFF.

The chain is built from TRBV7-2 and TRBJ2-3; 12 bases agree with TRBD2. The V gene's germline CDR1 is SGHTA and CDR2 FQGNSA. The CDR3 has 16 residues. The trim removed 1 base at V and 5 bases at J, leaving 4 bases unmatched. The CDR3 is CASSLELAGGQDTQYF. CDR3 nucleotide sequence: TGTGCCAGCAGCTTAGAGCTAGCGGGGGGGCAAGATACGCAGTATTTT.

This clone was recorded a few times. The chain links TRBV12-5 to TRBJ1-5; D not resolved. Germline values: CDR1 LGHNT, CDR2 FRNRAP. V dropped 1 base and J dropped 2 bases, with 15 bases sitting between them. The CDR3 extends over 17 amino acids. The CDR3 nucleotides are TGTGCTAGTGGTTTGGCACCTGACAAGGTTGGCAATCAGCCCCAGCATTTT. This codes for CASGLAPDKVGNQPQHF.

V gene TRBV4-3 combines with J gene TRBJ1-1, with TRBD1 matching 7 bases. CDR3 length equals 15 residues. CDR1 and CDR2 (germline): LGHNA, YSLEER. V was pared by 4 bases and J by 0 bases, with 5 bases of the junction left unmatched. The CDR3 sequence: CASSRKGQLNTEAFF. The CDR3 DNA reads as TGCGCCAGCAGCCGGAAGGGACAGTTGAACACTGAAGCTTTCTTT.

The chain recombines TRBV19 with TRBJ1-1; 7 bases fit TRBD1. Looked up from germline, CDR1 is LNHDA and CDR2 is SQIVND (reference sequence). With V trimmed by 10 bases and J by 5 bases, 7 bases remained unmatched. The CDR3 consists of 12 residues. In DNA form, the CDR3 reads TGTGCCACTAAGGGGGCAGGGACTGAAGCTTTCTTT. It encodes CATKGAGTEAFF.

This clone appeared once. The CDR3 sequence is CASSAKAHSPLHF. In nucleotides, the CDR3 is TGTGCCAGCAGTGCGAAGGCGCATTCACCCCTCCACTTT. V gene TRBV6-5 combines with J gene TRBJ1-6; the D is unclear. This CDR3 has 13 residues. Germline lookup yields CDR1 MNHEY and CDR2 SVGAGI. V was pared by 5 bases and J by 8 bases, with 10 bases between.

The chain is built from TRBV14 and TRBJ2-5, with TRBD2 matching over 8 bases. Germline loops: CDR1 SGHDN, CDR2 FVKESK. This CDR3 has 14 amino acids. The J segment lost 11 bases and the V segment lost 4 bases, leaving 12 bases of the junction unmatched. CDR3 residues: CASSPTGGTSGQYF. The CDR3 DNA reads TGTGCCAGCAGCCCCACGGGCGGGACTAGTGGTCAGTACTTC.

The CDR3 nucleotides read TGTGCCAGCAGCGTAGTCCCTAGCGGGGGACAACTCAGCGAGCAGTTCTTC. It encodes CASSVVPSGGQLSEQFF. The V gene is TRBV9, the J gene TRBJ2-1; 10 nucleotides match TRBD2. Per the germline V gene, CDR1 is SGDLS and CDR2 is YYNGEE. V was pared by 0 bases and J by 10 bases, with 13 bases of the junction left unmatched. The CDR3 totals 17 residues.

Turning to this clone: The same CDR3 also results from other DNA sequences found in this sample. V usage is TRBV19 and J usage is TRBJ1-1; D is uncertain. Trimming left V 3 bases short and J 4 bases short, with 6 bases between. Germline V lookup: CDR1 LNHDA, CDR2 SQIVND (reference sequence). This CDR3 has 12 residues. This CDR3 reads CASSIGSTEAFF. In DNA form, the CDR3 reads TGTGCCAGTAGTATCGGGAGCACTGAAGCTTTCTTT.

This sequence joins TRBV29-1 and TRBJ1-2; the match to TRBD1 covers 7 bases. The ends lost 1 base at V and 1 base at J; junction bases unmatched: 3. Germline V gene lookup returns CDR1 SQVTM and CDR2 ANQGSEA. The CDR3 spans 14 residues. The chain's CDR3 is CSVEARDSNYGYTF. CDR3 DNA: TGCAGCGTTGAAGCCCGGGACAGTAACTATGGCTACACCTTC.

The chain uses TRBV27 and TRBJ1-4; D unclear. CDR1 MNHEY and CDR2 SMNVEV come from the germline V gene (reference sequence). The CDR3 loop spans 15 amino acids. Between the trimmed V and J ends, which lost 3 bases and 5 bases, there was a span of 13 bases. The CDR3 DNA is TGTGCCAGCAGTTTCTCCCCTTGGGAAAATGAAAAACTGTTTTTT. This sequence encodes CASSFSPWENEKLFF. Full variable domain (rest looked up from reference TRBV27 and TRBJ1-4): EAQVTQNPRYLITVTGKKLTVTCSQNMNHEYMSWYRQDPGLGLRQIYYSMNVEVTDKGDVPEGYKVSRKEKRNFPLILESPSPNQTSLYFCASSFSPWENEKLFFGSGTQLSVL.

The chain recombines TRBV6-5 with TRBJ2-1; the D is unclear. The CDR3 contains 12 residues. V was pared by 2 bases and J by 7 bases, with 6 bases between. Per germline, CDR1 MNHEY and CDR2 SVGAGI. The DNA of the CDR3 is TGTGCCAGCAGTTACAACGGGAATGAGCAGTTCTTC. Amino acid sequence: CASSYNGNEQFF.

As concerns this clone: One junction end does not reproduce the germline sequence, and a read error may be involved. The same CDR3 is also encoded by other DNA sequences in this sample. The chain combines TRBV7-9 with TRBJ2-7; perhaps TRBD2 as D (5 bases). There are 14 residues in the CDR3. Germline CDR1 is SEHNR and CDR2 is FQNEAQ (reference sequence). The CDR3 loop reads CASSPGTDNTKQYF. CDR3 nucleotides: TGCGCCAGCAGCCCGGGAACCGACAATACGAAGCAGTACTTC. The variable domain in full, with the rest retrieved from reference TRBV7-9 and TRBJ2-7, is DTGVSQNPRHKITKRGQNVTFRCDPISEHNRLYWYRQTLGQGPEFLTYFQNEAQLEKSRLLSDRFSAERPKGSFSTLEIQRTEQGDSAMYLCASSPGTDNTKQYFGPGTRLTVT.

This clone was picked up one time. V and J are TRBV9 and TRBJ1-3; perhaps TRBD1 as D (5 bases). Per the germline V gene, CDR1 is SGDLS and CDR2 is YYNGEE. The CDR3 consists of 17 residues. V was cut by 0 bases and J by 0 bases, with 13 bases left in between. The CDR3 region has the DNA TGTGCCAGCAGCGTAGAAGGGGAACCTTACTCTGGAAACACCATATATTTT. Translating gives CASSVEGEPYSGNTIYF.

The chain links TRBV19 to TRBJ2-3, with a weak D call TRBD2 (6 bases). This CDR3 comprises 17 residues. Deletions cut 0 bases from V and 5 bases from J, with 18 bases between. In germline, CDR1 is LNHDA, CDR2 SQIVND (reference sequence). The CDR3 DNA follows: TGTGCCAGTAGTATAGATGAGGAGGGTAGTGTACAAGATACGCAGTATTTT. It encodes CASSIDEEGSVQDTQYF.

The chain carries TRBV29-1 and TRBJ1-2; 9 bases fit TRBD1. The V segment lost 7 bases and the J segment 6 bases; nucleotides outside the gene matches: 3. The CDR3 covers 11 residues. From germline, CDR1 is SQVTM and CDR2 ANQGSEA. CDR3 nucleotides: TGCAGCGGGAGGACAGGGGATGGCTACACCTTC. It specifies CSGRTGDGYTF.

This clone was seen once. The chain combines TRBV27 with TRBJ1-1, with D possibly TRBD1 on 6 matching bases. The CDR3 covers 13 residues. V was clipped by 8 bases and J by 3 bases, with 13 bases between them. CDR1 MNHEY and CDR2 SMNVEV come from the germline V gene (reference sequence). As DNA, the CDR3 is TGTGCCAGCGGAAGGGGGTCCTACACTGAAGCTTTCTTT. Its protein product is CASGRGSYTEAFF.

The rearrangement joins TRBV27 to TRBJ1-2; 7 nucleotides match TRBD1. Germline-derived CDR1 and CDR2 are MNHEY and SMNVEV (reference sequence). The CDR3 has 15 residues. The ends lost 0 bases at V and 7 bases at J; junction bases unmatched: 8. CDR3 sequence reads: CASSLSNRGTGGYTF. The CDR3 DNA sequence: TGTGCCAGCAGTTTATCGAACAGGGGAACTGGTGGCTACACCTTC.

This chain connects TRBV18 to TRBJ1-1, with TRBD1 as a possible D gene (6 bases). CDR3 length equals 18 residues. Trimming removed 3 bases from V and 4 bases from J, with 24 bases in between. From germline, CDR1 is KGHSH and CDR2 LQKENI. The CDR3 here is CASSPVGGRNPSGTEAFF. CDR3 in DNA: TGTGCCAGCTCACCTGTCGGGGGGCGAAATCCCTCCGGCACTGAAGCTTTCTTT.

This clone was found a few times. J is TRBJ1-5 and V is TRBV7-9, with D uncertain. This CDR3 comprises 12 residues. Trimming shortened V by 3 bases and J by 7 bases, and 7 bases separated the two germline ends. Looked up from germline, CDR1 is SEHNR and CDR2 is FQNEAQ (reference sequence). This CDR3 is CASSLREQPQHF. The CDR3 nucleotides read TGTGCCAGCAGCTTGAGGGAACAGCCCCAGCATTTT.

The rearrangement uses TRBV4-1 and TRBJ1-3, with 8 bases matching TRBD1. The CDR3 extends over 14 amino acids. V shed 1 base, J shed 10 bases, and the junction held 6 bases outside the gene matches. CDR1 and CDR2 from the germline V gene are MGHRA and YSYEKL. The CDR3 bases are TGCGCCAGCAGCCAAGCGGGACAGGTTAGGACCATATATTTT. It encodes CASSQAGQVRTIYF.